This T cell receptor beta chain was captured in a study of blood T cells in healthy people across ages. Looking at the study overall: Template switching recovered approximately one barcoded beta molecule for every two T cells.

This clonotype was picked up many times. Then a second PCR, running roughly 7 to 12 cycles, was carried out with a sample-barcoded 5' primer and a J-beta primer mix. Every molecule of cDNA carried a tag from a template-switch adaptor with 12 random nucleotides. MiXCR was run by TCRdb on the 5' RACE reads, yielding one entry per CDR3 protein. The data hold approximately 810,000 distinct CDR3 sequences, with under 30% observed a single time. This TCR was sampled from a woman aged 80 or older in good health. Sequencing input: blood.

The CDR3 protein is CASSRTGMNEQFF. CDR3 DNA sequence: TGTGCCAGCAGCCGGACAGGGATGAATGAGCAGTTCTTC. The chain carries TRBV7-2 and TRBJ2-1; TRBD1 aligns across 8 bases. Germline CDR1 and CDR2: SGHTA and FQGNSA. This CDR3 is built from 13 residues. V lost 5 bases and J lost 7; bases outside the gene matches: 4.